This TCR beta chain was sequenced in a study of CD8+ T cells in alopecia areata. Across the whole study: The approximately 7-10-week-old female C3H/HeJ mice were given skin taken from roughly 6-13-month-old C3H/HeJ graft donors that had spontaneous alopecia.

RNA extraction was followed by reverse transcription into cDNA, which acted as the sequencing template. TCRdb's copy holds only in-frame clones and misses some; the assay was immunoSEQ multiplex PCR. This repertoire holds approximately 1,800 clones, and none appear only once. Study-level results: Possibly as an HLA-related effect, TCR sharing across patients appeared less clear than in mice. The study also sequences resident alphabeta T cells of normal skin in scalp samples. Scalp lesions, especially in alopecia totalis/universalis, had higher clonality than normal scalp.

V lost 2 bases, J lost 4 bases, and 7 bases lay in between. Per germline, CDR1 NNHDY and CDR2 SYVADS. The CDR3 runs 13 residues. This clone was recorded at least ten times. Its antigen remains unidentified. Gene names and germline match the mouse. The read ends 4 residues before the CDR3 terminus; that terminus is restored from the germline J gene. The specimen sequenced was lesional skin. This TCR was recovered from a C3H/HeJ mouse with alopecia areata. Mouse strain MHC haplotype: H2-k. The chain has TRBV13-3 and TRBJ2-1, with D unclear. CDR3 region: CASSDPGYAEQFF. Partial CDR3 DNA: TGTGCCAGCAGTGACCCAGGTTATGCT.